This TCR beta chain was recorded in a study of control samples from healthy donors and cancer patients. Germline CDR1 reads SGHRS; CDR2 reads YFSETQ. V gave up 3 bases and J gave up 0 bases, with 13 bases separating them. The CDR3 sequence is 17 residues long. Method: immunoSEQ multiplex PCR; TCRdb's copy keeps in-frame clones and lacks some. The data show under 450,000 clones, 90% seen once. The sequence came from a man aged 35-49 years with head and neck cancer. The sequenced material came from PBMCs. The chain links TRBV5-1 to TRBJ1-6, with no clear D. Written as DNA, the CDR3 is TGCGCCAGCAGCTCGGGAGGGCAGAGCTCCTATAATTCACCCCTCCACTTT. It is translated as CASSSGGQSSYNSPLHF.